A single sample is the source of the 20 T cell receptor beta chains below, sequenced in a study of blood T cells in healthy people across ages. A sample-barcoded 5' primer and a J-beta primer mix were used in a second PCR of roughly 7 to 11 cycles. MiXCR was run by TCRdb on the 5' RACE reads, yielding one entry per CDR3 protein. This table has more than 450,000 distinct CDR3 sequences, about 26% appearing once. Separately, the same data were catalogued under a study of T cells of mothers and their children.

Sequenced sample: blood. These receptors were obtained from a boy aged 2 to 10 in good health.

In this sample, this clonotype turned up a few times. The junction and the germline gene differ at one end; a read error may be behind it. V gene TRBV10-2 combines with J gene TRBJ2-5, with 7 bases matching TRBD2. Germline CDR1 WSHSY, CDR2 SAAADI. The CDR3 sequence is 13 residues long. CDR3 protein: CASRRDYPGILFF. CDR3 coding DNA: TGCGCCAGCAGACGGGACTACCCGGGAATCCTGTTCTTC.

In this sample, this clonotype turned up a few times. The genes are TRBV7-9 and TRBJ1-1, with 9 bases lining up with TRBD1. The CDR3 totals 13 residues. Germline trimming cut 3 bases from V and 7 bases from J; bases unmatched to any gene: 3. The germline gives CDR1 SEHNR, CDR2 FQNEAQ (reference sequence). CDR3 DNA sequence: TGTGCCAGCAGCTTTATGACAGGGGGTGAAGCTTTCTTT. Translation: CASSFMTGGEAFF.

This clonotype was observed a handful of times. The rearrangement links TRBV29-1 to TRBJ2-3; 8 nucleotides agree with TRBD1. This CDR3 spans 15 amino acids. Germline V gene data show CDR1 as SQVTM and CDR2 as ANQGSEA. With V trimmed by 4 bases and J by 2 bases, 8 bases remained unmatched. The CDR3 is CSVVVRGLTTDTQYF. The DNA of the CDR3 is TGCAGCGTTGTTGTCAGGGGGCTTACCACAGATACGCAGTATTTT.

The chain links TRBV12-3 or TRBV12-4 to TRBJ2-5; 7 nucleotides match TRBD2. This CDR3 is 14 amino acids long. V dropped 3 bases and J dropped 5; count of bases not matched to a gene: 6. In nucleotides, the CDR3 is TGTGCCAGCAGTTTCGAGGGAGGGCAGGAGACCCAGTACTTC. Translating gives CASSFEGGQETQYF.

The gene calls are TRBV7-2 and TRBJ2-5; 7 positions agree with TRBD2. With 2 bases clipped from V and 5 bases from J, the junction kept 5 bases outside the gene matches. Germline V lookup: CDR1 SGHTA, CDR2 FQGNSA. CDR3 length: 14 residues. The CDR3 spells CASSLYREVETQYF. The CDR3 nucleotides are TGTGCCAGCAGCTTATATCGGGAGGTTGAGACCCAGTACTTC.

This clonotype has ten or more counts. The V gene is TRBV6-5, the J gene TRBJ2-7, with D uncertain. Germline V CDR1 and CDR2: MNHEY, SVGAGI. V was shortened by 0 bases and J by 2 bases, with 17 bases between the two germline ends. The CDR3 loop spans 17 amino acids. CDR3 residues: CASSYSRRAAMAYEQYF. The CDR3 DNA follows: TGTGCCAGCAGTTACTCGCGACGAGCCGCCATGGCCTACGAGCAGTACTTC.

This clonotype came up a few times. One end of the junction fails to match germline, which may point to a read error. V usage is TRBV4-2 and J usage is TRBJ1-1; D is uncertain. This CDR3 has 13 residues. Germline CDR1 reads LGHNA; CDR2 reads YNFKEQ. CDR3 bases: TGTGCCAGCAACCAAGAACGGTACACTGAAGCTTTCTTT. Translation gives CASNQERYTEAFF.

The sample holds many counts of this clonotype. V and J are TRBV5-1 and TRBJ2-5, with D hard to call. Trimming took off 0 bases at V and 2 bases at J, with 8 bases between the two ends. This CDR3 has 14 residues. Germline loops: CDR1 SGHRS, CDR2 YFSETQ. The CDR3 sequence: CASSLDSQQETQYF. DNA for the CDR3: TGCGCCAGCAGCTTGGACAGTCAACAAGAGACCCAGTACTTC.

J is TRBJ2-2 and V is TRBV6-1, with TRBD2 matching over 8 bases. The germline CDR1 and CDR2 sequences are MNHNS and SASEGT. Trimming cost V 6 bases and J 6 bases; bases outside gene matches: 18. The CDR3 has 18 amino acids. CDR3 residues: CASRASGGRTYEAGELFF. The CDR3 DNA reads TGTGCCAGCAGGGCCTCGGGGGGGCGAACATATGAGGCCGGGGAGCTGTTTTTT.

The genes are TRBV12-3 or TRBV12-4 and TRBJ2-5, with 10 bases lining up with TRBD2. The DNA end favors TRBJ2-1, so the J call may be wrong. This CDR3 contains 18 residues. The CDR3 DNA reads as TGTGCCAGCAGTTTTGGTAGCGGGGGGCCGTTTTTCCACAATGAGCAGTTCTTC. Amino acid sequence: CASSFGSGGPFFHNEQFF.

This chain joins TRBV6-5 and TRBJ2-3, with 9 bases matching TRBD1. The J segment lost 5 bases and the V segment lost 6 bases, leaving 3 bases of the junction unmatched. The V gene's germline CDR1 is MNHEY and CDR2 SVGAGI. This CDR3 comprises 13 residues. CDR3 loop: CASSDRGEDTQYF. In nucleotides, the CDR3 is TGTGCCAGCAGCGACAGGGGGGAAGATACGCAGTATTTT.

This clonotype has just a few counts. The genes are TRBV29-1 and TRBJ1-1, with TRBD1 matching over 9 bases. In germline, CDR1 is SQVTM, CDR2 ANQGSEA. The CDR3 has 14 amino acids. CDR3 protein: CGAHRGLLNTEAFF. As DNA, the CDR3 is TGCGGCGCCCACAGGGGGCTTTTGAACACTGAAGCTTTCTTT.

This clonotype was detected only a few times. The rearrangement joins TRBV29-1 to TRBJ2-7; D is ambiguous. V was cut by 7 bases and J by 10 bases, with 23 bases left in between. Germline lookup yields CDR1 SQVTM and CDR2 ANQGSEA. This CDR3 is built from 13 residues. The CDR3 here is CSAATNLGFDQYF. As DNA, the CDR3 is TGCAGCGCCGCGACCAACTTGGGGTTTGACCAGTACTTC.

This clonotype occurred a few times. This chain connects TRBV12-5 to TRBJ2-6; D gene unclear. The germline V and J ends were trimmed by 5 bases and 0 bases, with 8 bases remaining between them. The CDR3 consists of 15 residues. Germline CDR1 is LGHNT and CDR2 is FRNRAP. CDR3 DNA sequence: TGTGCTAGTGGTCCTACAAGCTCTGGGGCCAACGTCCTGACTTTC. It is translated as CASGPTSSGANVLTF.

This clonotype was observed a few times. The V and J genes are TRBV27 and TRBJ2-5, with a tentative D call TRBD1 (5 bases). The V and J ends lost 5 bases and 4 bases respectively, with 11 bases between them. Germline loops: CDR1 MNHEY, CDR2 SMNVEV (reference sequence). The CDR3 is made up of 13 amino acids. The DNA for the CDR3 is TGTGCCAGCAGTCCCTGGGGCGGAGAGACCCAGTACTTC. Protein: CASSPWGGETQYF.

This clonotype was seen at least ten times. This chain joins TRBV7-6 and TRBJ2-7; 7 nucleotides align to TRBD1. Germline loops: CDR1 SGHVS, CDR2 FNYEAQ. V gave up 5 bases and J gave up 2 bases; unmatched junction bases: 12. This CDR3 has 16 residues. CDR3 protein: CASSRSSGQTTYEQYF. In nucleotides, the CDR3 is TGTGCCAGCAGCCGCTCGTCGGGACAGACCACCTACGAGCAGTACTTC. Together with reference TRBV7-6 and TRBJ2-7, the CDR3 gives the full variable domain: GAGVSQSPRYKVTKRGQDVALRCDPISGHVSLYWYRQALGQGPEFLTYFNYEAQQDKSGLPNDRFSAERPEGSISTLTIQRTEQRDSAMYRCASSRSSGQTTYEQYFGPGTRLTVT.

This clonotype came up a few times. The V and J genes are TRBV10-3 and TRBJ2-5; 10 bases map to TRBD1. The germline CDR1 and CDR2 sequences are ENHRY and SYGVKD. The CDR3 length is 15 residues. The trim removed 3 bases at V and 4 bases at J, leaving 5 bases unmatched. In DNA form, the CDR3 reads TGTGCCATCAGTGAAGGGACAGGGGAATTAGAGACCCAGTACTTC. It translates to CAISEGTGELETQYF.

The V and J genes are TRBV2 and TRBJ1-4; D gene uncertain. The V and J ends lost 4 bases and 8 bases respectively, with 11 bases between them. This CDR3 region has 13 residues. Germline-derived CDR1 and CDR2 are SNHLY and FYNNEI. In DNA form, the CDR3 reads TGTGCCAGCAGTGTTGACGTGGAGGAAAAACTGTTTTTT. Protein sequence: CASSVDVEEKLFF.

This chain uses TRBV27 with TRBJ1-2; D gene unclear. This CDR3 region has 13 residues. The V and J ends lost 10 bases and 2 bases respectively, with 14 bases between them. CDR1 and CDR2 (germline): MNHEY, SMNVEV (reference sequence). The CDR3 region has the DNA TGTGCCACCCGAAAGGACCCCAACTATGGCTACACCTTC. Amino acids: CATRKDPNYGYTF.

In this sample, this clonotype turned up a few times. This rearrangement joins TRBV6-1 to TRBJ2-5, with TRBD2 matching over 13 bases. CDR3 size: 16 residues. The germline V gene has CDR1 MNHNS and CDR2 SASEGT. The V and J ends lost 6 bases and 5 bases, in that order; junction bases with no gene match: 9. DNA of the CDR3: TGTGCCAGCAGCAAACTAGCGGGGGGGTGGCGTGAGACCCAGTACTTC. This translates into CASSKLAGGWRETQYF.